One sample yielded the 15 T cell receptor beta chains listed below, sequenced in a study of Ad26.COV2.S vaccination and SARS-CoV-2 variants. Treatment denoted: some 20 received Ad26.COV2.S at low or high dose, single or two shots; roughly 5 received placebo; per-sample allocation not given. Day 63 after the first injection of vaccine or placebo was the sampling time. Sequencing used immunoSEQ multiplex PCR; TCRdb keeps in-frame clones, though not all of them. Of a few hundred thousand clones detected, about nine tenths appear once; the ten largest clones hold under 2%. Sequenced material: peripheral blood, taken in a trial of Ad26.COV2.S vaccine versus placebo. Every receptor here comes from a person between 18 and 59 years old who received the Ad26.COV2.S COVID-19 vaccine or a placebo.

This chain connects TRBV28 to TRBJ2-2; D may be TRBD1 (6 bases). Germline CDR1 is MDHEN and CDR2 is SYDVKM. The CDR3 runs 15 residues. Trimming removed 1 base at V and 5 bases at J, with 11 bases between. In DNA, the CDR3 is TGTGCCAGCAGTTTATCAGGGGATCCGACCGGGGAGCTGTTTTTT. Encoded protein: CASSLSGDPTGELFF.

V gene TRBV2 combines with J gene TRBJ1-2; 7 nucleotides line up with TRBD1. V shed 3 bases and J 6 bases; nucleotides not matched to a gene: 10. CDR3 length: 15 residues. The germline CDR1 and CDR2 sequences are SNHLY and FYNNEI. The DNA of the CDR3 is TGTGCCAGCAGTGATCTCACGACAGGGTTCAATGGCTACACCTTC. Protein product: CASSDLTTGFNGYTF.

The gene calls are TRBV7-9 and TRBJ1-6; D remains unclear. The CDR3 runs to 14 residues. Trimming cost V 1 base and J 8 bases, with 9 bases left between them. The germline V gene encodes CDR1 SEHNR and CDR2 FQNEAQ (reference sequence). The CDR3 DNA is TGTGCCAGCAGCTTAGAATGGATTGATTCACCCCTCCACTTT. Amino acid sequence: CASSLEWIDSPLHF.

The chain links TRBV6-5 to TRBJ1-1, with a weak D call TRBD1 (5 bases). Germline V gene sequence: CDR1 MNHEY, CDR2 SVGAGI. The V end was cut by 0 bases, the J end by 0 bases, with 11 bases between. CDR3 length: 16 amino acids. The CDR3 bases are TGTGCCAGCAGTTACTCAGGGACCGGAATGAACACTGAAGCTTTCTTT. It yields the protein CASSYSGTGMNTEAFF.

The CDR3 protein is CASSLPRLENIQYF. The CDR3 bases are TGTGCCAGCAGCTTACCCAGACTAGAAAACATTCAGTACTTC. The chain carries TRBV11-2 and TRBJ2-4, with D possibly matching TRBD2 (6 bases). This CDR3 contains 14 residues. V gave up 2 bases and J gave up 5 bases, with 10 bases separating them. Germline values: CDR1 SGHAT, CDR2 FQNNGV.

V is TRBV5-6 and J is TRBJ1-1; no clear D gene. V was clipped by 4 bases and J by 1 base, with 11 bases between them. Looked up from germline, CDR1 is SGHDT and CDR2 is YYEEEE. The CDR3 is made up of 14 amino acids. CDR3 amino acids: CASSPDFRNTEAFF. The CDR3 DNA reads TGTGCCAGCAGCCCAGATTTCAGGAACACTGAAGCTTTCTTT.

V is TRBV27 and J is TRBJ1-5; D is unresolved. Germline V gene lookup returns CDR1 MNHEY and CDR2 SMNVEV (reference sequence). V lost 3 bases to trimming and J lost 0 bases, with 18 bases between them. The CDR3 consists of 18 residues. CDR3 nucleotides: TGTGCCAGCAGTTTCAGGATCTTGAGACTGTATAGCAATCAGCCCCAGCATTTT. As protein: CASSFRILRLYSNQPQHF.

The V call is TRBV5-6, the J call TRBJ2-5; TRBD1 agrees at 8 bases. CDR1 and CDR2 (germline): SGHDT, YYEEEE. Unmatched junction bases numbered 7, after V lost 4 bases and J lost 2 bases. The CDR3 is 15 residues long. CDR3 region: CASSSLDRGQETQYF. CDR3 coding DNA: TGTGCCAGCAGCAGCCTCGACAGGGGACAAGAGACCCAGTACTTC.

The CDR3 sequence is CASSLGSTGAEGYTF. The CDR3 region has the DNA TGTGCCAGCAGCTTGGGGTCCACAGGGGCGGAAGGCTACACCTTC. This chain connects TRBV7-9 to TRBJ1-2; 7 bases match TRBD1. V shed 3 bases, J shed 8 bases, and the junction held 12 bases outside the gene matches. The CDR3 contains 15 residues. Germline V gene data show CDR1 as SEHNR and CDR2 as FQNEAQ (reference sequence).

The CDR3 loop is CASSFGLGGNGYTF. The CDR3 DNA reads as TGTGCCAGCAGTTTCGGCCTGGGGGGTAACGGCTACACCTTC. The rearrangement joins TRBV28 to TRBJ1-2, with TRBD1 as a possible D gene (5 bases). Germline V lookup: CDR1 MDHEN, CDR2 SYDVKM. Between the trimmed V and J ends, which lost 3 bases and 8 bases, there was a span of 16 bases. CDR3 length: 14 residues.

V and J are TRBV4-3 and TRBJ2-1; 8 bases are a match to TRBD1. The germline gives CDR1 LGHNA, CDR2 YSLEER. With 4 bases clipped from V and 4 bases from J, the junction kept 3 bases outside the gene matches. The CDR3 consists of 14 residues. The DNA of the CDR3 is TGCGCCAGCAGCCCGGACAGGGTTTACAATGAGCAGTTCTTC. Translation gives CASSPDRVYNEQFF.

V is TRBV2 and J is TRBJ2-1; D is perhaps TRBD1 (6 bases). Germline values: CDR1 SNHLY, CDR2 FYNNEI. Trimming stripped 6 bases from V and 7 bases from J, with 13 bases between. This CDR3 is 13 amino acids long. CDR3 region: CASSPQGLNEQFF. The CDR3 region has the DNA TGTGCCAGCAGCCCACAGGGTTTGAATGAGCAGTTCTTC. Supplemented by reference TRBV2 and TRBJ2-1, the full variable domain reads EPEVTQTPSHQVTQMGQEVILRCVPISNHLYFYWYRQILGQKVEFLVSFYNNEISEKSEIFDDQFSVERPDGSNFTLKIRSTKLEDSAMYFCASSPQGLNEQFFGPGTRLTVL.

The V call is TRBV5-1, the J call TRBJ2-1, with 12 nucleotides matching TRBD2. V gave up 4 bases and J gave up 10 bases; unmatched junction bases: 15. Germline V lookup: CDR1 SGHRS, CDR2 YFSETQ. This CDR3 is 17 amino acids long. The CDR3 spells CASSPPLAGGPTEEQFF. The CDR3 DNA follows: TGCGCCAGCAGCCCTCCCCTAGCGGGGGGGCCCACGGAGGAGCAGTTCTTC.

The rearrangement joins TRBV30 to TRBJ1-2; TRBD1 is a possible D gene (5 bases). Trimming took 0 bases from V and 0 from J, leaving 14 bases between them. The CDR3 sequence is 16 residues long. CDR1 and CDR2 (germline): GTSNPN, SVGIG (reference sequence). The CDR3 is CAWSVQRTPTNYGYTF. CDR3 coding DNA: TGTGCCTGGAGTGTACAGAGGACACCCACTAACTATGGCTACACCTTC.

V and J are TRBV10-3 and TRBJ2-3; a weak D match, TRBD1 (6 bases). Germline CDR1 ENHRY, CDR2 SYGVKD. Trimming stripped 6 bases from V and 0 bases from J, with 13 bases between. This CDR3 region has 15 residues. The CDR3: CAISTGSTSTDTQYF. The CDR3 nucleotides are TGTGCCATCAGCACAGGGTCGACTAGCACAGATACGCAGTATTTT.